Listed here are 20 T cell receptor beta chains from one sample, sequenced in a study of cytomegalovirus exposure and HLA in healthy donors. Vbeta (60) and Jbeta (13) primers were used in the PCR. Assay: immunoSEQ multiplex PCR; the TCRdb copy retains only in-frame clones and omits some. Its table lists 110,000 to 150,000 clones. The specimen was PBMCs. The receptors come from a middle-aged man in good health and CMV-seronegative.

The CDR3 nucleotides read TGTGCCACCAGCAGAGATCGCGGGGGCGGGGAGCTGTTTTTT. This sequence encodes CATSRDRGGGELFF. The chain carries TRBV15 and TRBJ2-2; 7 nucleotides agree with TRBD2. Germline-derived CDR1 and CDR2 are LNHNV and YYDKDF (reference sequence). Germline trimming cut 0 bases from V and 7 bases from J; bases unmatched to any gene: 2. This CDR3 spans 14 amino acids.

V is TRBV5-6 and J is TRBJ2-7; 7 bases are a match to TRBD1. The germline V gene has CDR1 SGHDT and CDR2 YYEEEE. The CDR3 spans 16 residues. V gave up 4 bases and J gave up 3 bases; unmatched junction bases: 13. This CDR3 reads CASSLGQVEPFYEQYF. For the CDR3, the DNA is TGTGCCAGCAGCCTCGGACAGGTTGAACCCTTCTACGAGCAGTACTTC. Using reference TRBV5-6 and TRBJ2-7 for the parts outside the CDR3, the full variable domain is DAGVTQSPTHLIKTRGQQVTLRCSPKSGHDTVSWYQQALGQGPQFIFQYYEEEERQRGNFPDRFSGHQFPNYSSELNVNALLLGDSALYLCASSLGQVEPFYEQYFGPGTRLTVT.

This chain uses TRBV5-1 with TRBJ2-7, with 8 positions matching TRBD1. The germline CDR1 and CDR2 sequences are SGHRS and YFSETQ. J was trimmed by 7 bases and V by 0 bases; bases with no gene match: 9. This CDR3 has 15 residues. This CDR3 reads CASSLGDRLVREQYF. The CDR3 DNA reads as TGCGCCAGCAGCTTGGGGGACAGGTTGGTCAGGGAGCAGTACTTC.

The rearrangement joins TRBV25-1 to TRBJ1-6, with a tentative D call TRBD1 (5 bases). CDR3 length equals 16 residues. Looked up from germline, CDR1 is MGHDK and CDR2 is SYGVNS. The ends were cut back, 3 bases at V and 7 bases at J, with 16 bases in the middle. CDR3 bases: TGTGCCAGCAGTGACAGTTTCGGACAAGGGAATTCACCCCTCCACTTT. This gives the protein CASSDSFGQGNSPLHF.

The rearrangement joins TRBV4-3 to TRBJ2-1, with D unclear. The CDR3 is 13 residues long. Trimming shortened V by 0 bases and J by 7 bases, and 7 bases separated the two germline ends. The V gene's germline CDR1 is LGHNA and CDR2 YSLEER. CDR3 bases: TGCGCCAGCAGCCAAGAACTCCGAAATGAGCAGTTCTTC. Amino acids: CASSQELRNEQFF.

The genes are TRBV21-1 and TRBJ1-5; the table gives TRBD1 as D, unverified against the DNA. TRBV21-1 is marked as a pseudogene. The CDR3 is 17 amino acids. The CDR3 DNA reads TGTGCCAGCAGACGGGACAGGGAAAAGTATAGCAATCAGCCCCAGCATTTT. It encodes CASRRDREKYSNQPQHF.

The chain is built from TRBV5-1 and TRBJ2-3; 12 positions agree with TRBD2. CDR1 and CDR2 from the germline V gene are SGHRS and YFSETQ. The CDR3 is made up of 15 amino acids. J was trimmed by 3 bases and V by 5 bases; bases with no gene match: 4. The chain's CDR3 is CASRVGTSGTDTQYF. The CDR3, as DNA: TGCGCCAGCAGAGTAGGGACTAGCGGGACAGATACGCAGTATTTT.

As regards this clone: This sample includes further DNA sequences coding for the same CDR3. This sequence joins TRBV7-2 and TRBJ1-5, with TRBD1 as a possible D gene (5 bases). CDR1 SGHTA and CDR2 FQGNSA come from the germline V gene. Between the trimmed V and J ends, which lost 1 base and 7 bases, there was a span of 14 bases. CDR3 length: 15 amino acids. In DNA form, the CDR3 reads TGTGCCAGCAGCTTAGATCGGGGGGGAAGGCAGCCCCAGCATTTT. As protein: CASSLDRGGRQPQHF.

The chain is built from TRBV7-8 and TRBJ1-6; 8 positions match TRBD1. The germline CDR1 and CDR2 sequences are SGHVS and FQNEAQ. Trimming removed 1 base from V and 7 bases from J; junction bases left unmatched: 0. The CDR3 extends over 14 amino acids. The CDR3 DNA follows: TGTGCCAGCAGCTTAGGGGACAGGAATTCACCCCTCCACTTT. Encoded protein: CASSLGDRNSPLHF.

The genes are TRBV29-1 and TRBJ2-2, with D perhaps TRBD1 (5 bases). Trimming removed 3 bases at V and 3 bases at J, with 8 bases between. In germline, CDR1 is SQVTM, CDR2 ANQGSEA. CDR3 length equals 13 residues. CDR3 loop: CSVDRADTGELFF. The CDR3 coding sequence is TGCAGCGTTGACAGGGCCGACACCGGGGAGCTGTTTTTT.

The J gene is TRBJ1-6, the V gene TRBV6-5; D remains ambiguous. The V gene's germline CDR1 is MNHEY and CDR2 SVGAGI. V dropped 0 bases and J dropped 13 bases, with 10 bases sitting between them. The CDR3 has 13 amino acids. The CDR3 is CASSYSKELPLHF. DNA of the CDR3: TGTGCCAGCAGTTACTCGAAGGAGCTTCCCCTCCACTTT.

This rearrangement joins TRBV6-5 to TRBJ1-2; 8 bases are shared with TRBD1. The V segment lost 7 bases and the J segment 4 bases; nucleotides outside the gene matches: 8. CDR1 and CDR2 (germline): MNHEY, SVGAGI. CDR3 length: 14 amino acids. CDR3 coding DNA: TGTGCCAGCACCCCGGGACAGGAACTCTATGGCTACACCTTC. It translates to CASTPGQELYGYTF.

The chain combines TRBV11-3 with TRBJ1-1; D gene uncertain. With 4 bases removed from V and 1 base from J, the gap between germline ends came to 7 bases. The CDR3 spans 13 residues. In germline, CDR1 is SGHNT, CDR2 YENEEA. The CDR3 DNA reads TGTGCCAGCAGCTGGGCGGGGAACACTGAAGCTTTCTTT. Its protein is CASSWAGNTEAFF.

The rearrangement links TRBV18 to TRBJ1-2, with D possibly TRBD1 on 6 matching bases. Per the germline V gene, CDR1 is KGHSH and CDR2 is LQKENI. Trimming cost V 3 bases and J 5 bases, with 16 bases left between them. The CDR3 consists of 15 residues. The chain's CDR3 is CASSPRQEALYGYTF. For the CDR3, the DNA is TGTGCCAGCTCACCTCGACAGGAAGCTTTATATGGCTACACCTTC.

The chain links TRBV27 to TRBJ1-1; perhaps TRBD1 as D (5 bases). CDR1 and CDR2 (germline): MNHEY, SMNVEV (reference sequence). Trimming took 3 bases from V and 1 from J, leaving 12 bases between them. The CDR3 is made up of 15 amino acids. CDR3 sequence reads: CASSFGGGRNTEAFF. The CDR3 DNA reads TGTGCCAGCAGTTTCGGGGGGGGAAGGAACACTGAAGCTTTCTTT.

This sequence joins TRBV4-2 and TRBJ2-1; maybe TRBD1 (5 bases). The germline CDR1 and CDR2 sequences are LGHNA and YNFKEQ. This CDR3 spans 15 amino acids. V was cut by 0 bases and J by 2 bases, with 8 bases left in between. The CDR3 is CASSQEQGPYNEQFF. CDR3 bases: TGTGCCAGCAGCCAAGAGCAGGGTCCCTACAATGAGCAGTTCTTC.

The rearrangement links TRBV6-5 to TRBJ2-7; 9 nucleotides match TRBD1. The CDR3 is made up of 15 amino acids. V lost 6 bases, J lost 7 bases, and 13 bases stayed unmatched. CDR1 and CDR2 (germline): MNHEY, SVGAGI. CDR3 protein: CASSFSGTGITEQYF. The CDR3 DNA reads TGTGCCAGCAGCTTCTCCGGGACAGGGATTACGGAGCAGTACTTC.

This sequence joins TRBV9 and TRBJ2-1; TRBD2 aligns across 16 bases. Germline V gives CDR1 SGDLS, CDR2 YYNGEE. This CDR3 contains 17 residues. After removal of 5 bases from V and 8 bases from J, the junction contained 10 bases not matched to a gene. The CDR3 sequence is CASSPGTSGGAGDEQFF. CDR3 nucleotides: TGTGCCAGCAGTCCCGGGACTAGCGGGGGGGCCGGAGATGAGCAGTTCTTC.

The chain carries TRBV27 and TRBJ2-7; D remains unclear. V gave up 4 bases and J gave up 3 bases, with 4 bases separating them. Looked up from germline, CDR1 is MNHEY and CDR2 is SMNVEV (reference sequence). The CDR3 loop spans 11 amino acids. Here the CDR3 DNA reads TGTGCCAGCAGTTCTAGCTACGAGCAGTACTTC. This translates into CASSSSYEQYF.

The gene calls are TRBV12-5 and TRBJ1-4; 7 bases map to TRBD1. The CDR3 is 16 amino acids. V trimming: 0 bases; J trimming: 8 bases; junction bases outside the gene matches: 9. Germline loops: CDR1 LGHNT, CDR2 FRNRAP. CDR3 bases: TGTGCTAGTGGTTTGGTACAGGGTCAGGGGGTCGAAAAACTGTTTTTT. This translates into CASGLVQGQGVEKLFF.